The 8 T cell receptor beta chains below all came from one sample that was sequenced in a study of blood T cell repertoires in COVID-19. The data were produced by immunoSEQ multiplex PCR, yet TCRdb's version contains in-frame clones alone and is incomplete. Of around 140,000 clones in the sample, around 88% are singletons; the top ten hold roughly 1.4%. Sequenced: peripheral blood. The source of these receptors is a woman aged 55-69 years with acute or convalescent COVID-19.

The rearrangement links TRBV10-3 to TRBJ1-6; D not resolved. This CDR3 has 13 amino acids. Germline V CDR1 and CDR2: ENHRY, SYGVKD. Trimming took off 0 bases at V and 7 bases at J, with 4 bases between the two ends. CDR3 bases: TGTGCCATCAGTGAGTCAGAGAATTCACCCCTCCACTTT. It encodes CAISESENSPLHF.

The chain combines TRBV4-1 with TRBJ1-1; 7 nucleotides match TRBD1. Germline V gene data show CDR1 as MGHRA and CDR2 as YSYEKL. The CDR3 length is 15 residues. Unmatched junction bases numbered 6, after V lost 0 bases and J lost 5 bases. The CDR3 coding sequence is TGCGCCAGCAGCCAAGATAGGGACAGAGAGACTGAAGCTTTCTTT. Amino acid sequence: CASSQDRDRETEAFF.

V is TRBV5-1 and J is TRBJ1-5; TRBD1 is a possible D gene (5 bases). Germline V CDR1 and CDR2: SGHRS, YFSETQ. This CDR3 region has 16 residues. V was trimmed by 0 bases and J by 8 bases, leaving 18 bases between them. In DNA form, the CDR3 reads TGCGCCAGCAGCTTGGACGGGGGGGACCCGCCGGAGCCCCAGCATTTT. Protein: CASSLDGGDPPEPQHF.

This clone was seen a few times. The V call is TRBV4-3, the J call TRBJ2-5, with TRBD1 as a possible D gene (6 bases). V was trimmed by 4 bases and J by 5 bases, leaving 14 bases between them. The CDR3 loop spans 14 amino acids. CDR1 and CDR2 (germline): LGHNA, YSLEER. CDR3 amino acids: CASSLKWGHETQYF. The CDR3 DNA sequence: TGCGCCAGCAGCCTCAAATGGGGGCACGAGACCCAGTACTTC.

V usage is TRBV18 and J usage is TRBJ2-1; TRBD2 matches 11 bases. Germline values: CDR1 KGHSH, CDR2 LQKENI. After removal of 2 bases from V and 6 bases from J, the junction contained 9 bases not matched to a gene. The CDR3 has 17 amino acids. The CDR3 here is CASSPSLAGGRGNEQFF. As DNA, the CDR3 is TGTGCCAGCTCACCAAGTCTAGCGGGGGGCCGGGGCAATGAGCAGTTCTTC.

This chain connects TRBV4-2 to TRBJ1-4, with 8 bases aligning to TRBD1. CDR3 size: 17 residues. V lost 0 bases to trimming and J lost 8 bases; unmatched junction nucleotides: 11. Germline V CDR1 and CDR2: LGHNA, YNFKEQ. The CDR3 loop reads CASSQEGRQGRVEKLFF. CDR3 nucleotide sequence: TGTGCCAGCAGCCAAGAAGGCCGACAGGGGAGGGTGGAAAAACTGTTTTTT.

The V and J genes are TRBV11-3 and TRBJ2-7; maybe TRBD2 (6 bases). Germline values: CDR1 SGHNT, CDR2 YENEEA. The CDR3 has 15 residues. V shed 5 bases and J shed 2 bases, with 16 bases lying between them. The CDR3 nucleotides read TGTGCCAGCAGCCCGGGGGACGGGATGACCTACGAGCAGTACTTC. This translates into CASSPGDGMTYEQYF.

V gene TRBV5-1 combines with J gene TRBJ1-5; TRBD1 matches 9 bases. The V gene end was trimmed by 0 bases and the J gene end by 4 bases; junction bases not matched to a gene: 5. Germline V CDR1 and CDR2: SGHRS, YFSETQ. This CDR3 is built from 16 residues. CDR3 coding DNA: TGCGCCAGCAGCTTGGACCCGGGACAGGGAAATCAGCCCCAGCATTTT. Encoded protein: CASSLDPGQGNQPQHF.